The rows below give T cell receptor beta chains drawn from one sample of a study of technical replicates of blood from a handful of donors. Using immunoSEQ multiplex PCR, the repertoire was profiled, and TCRdb retains in-frame clones only, with some absent. There are 70,000 to 95,000 clones in the sample; 95% occur only once, and roughly 0.25% lies in the top ten. The sample comprised T cells isolated from PBMCs. These receptor sequences come from a human donor in good health. Both conserved end residues are part of each CDR3. The D gene is left open where the match is weak. Clone size is stated in some rows and not others, as once, few, many or a class when expanded.

.	.	TRBJ1-2	13	TRBV11-3	CASSETQGYGYTF	TGTGCCAGCAGCGAGACACAGGGATACGGCTACACCTTC
.	.	TRBJ1-3	16	TRBV11-3	CASSPRRTLSGNTIYF	TGTGCCAGCAGCCCCCGTCGGACACTCTCTGGAAACACCATATATTTT
.	.	TRBJ2-7	14	TRBV9	CASSTFRDSYEQYF	TGTGCCAGCAGCACCTTCAGGGATTCCTACGAGCAGTACTTC
.	.	TRBJ2-7	17	TRBV28	CASSFSLVETLTYEQYF	TGTGCCAGCAGTTTCTCGCTTGTTGAGACACTTACCTACGAGCAGTACTTC
.	.	TRBJ1-5	15	TRBV5-8	CASSLLLGDYQPQHF	TGTGCCAGCAGCTTGCTCCTCGGGGACTATCAGCCCCAGCATTTT
once	TRBD1	TRBJ1-2	15	TRBV14	CASSRIQGANYGYTF	TGTGCCAGCAGTAGGATACAGGGGGCGAACTATGGCTACACCTTC
.	TRBD1	TRBJ2-2	14	TRBV6-5	CASSRDRGSGKLFF	TGTGCCAGCAGCCGGGACAGGGGTAGTGGGAAGCTGTTTTTT
.	.	TRBJ2-1	14	TRBV6-5	CASSTDLQGGEQFF	TGTGCCAGCAGTACCGACTTACAGGGTGGTGAGCAGTTCTTC
.	.	TRBJ2-5	10	TRBV28	CASTKETQYF	TGTGCCAGCACTAAAGAGACCCAGTACTTC
.	TRBD2	TRBJ2-7	14	TRBV2	CASGPGGLSYEQYF	TGTGCCAGCGGCCCGGGGGGGTTATCCTACGAGCAGTACTTC
.	.	TRBJ1-2	15	TRBV5-1	CASSLEAGEYYGYTF	TGCGCCAGCAGCTTGGAAGCAGGGGAGTACTATGGCTACACCTTC
.	.	TRBJ2-7	13	TRBV27	CASSFGGTYEQYF	TGTGCCAGCAGTTTCGGGGGAACCTACGAGCAGTACTTC
.	.	TRBJ1-4	16	TRBV5-1	CASSLRGPGTNEKLFF	TGCGCCAGCAGCTTACGAGGGCCGGGGACTAATGAAAAACTGTTTTTT
.	TRBD1	TRBJ1-5	14	TRBV7-9	CASSRQGGNQPQHF	TGTGCCAGCAGCCGACAGGGGGGAAATCAGCCCCAGCATTTT
.	.	TRBJ1-5	14	TRBV2	CASSFRRVDQPQHF	TGTGCCAGCAGTTTTCGCAGGGTGGACCAGCCCCAGCATTTT
.	TRBD1	TRBJ1-1	15	TRBV5-4	CASSTETGGVTEAFF	TGTGCCAGCAGCACGGAGACAGGGGGTGTCACTGAAGCTTTCTTT
.	.	TRBJ1-5	14	TRBV27	CASSLGGGGQPQHF	TGTGCCAGCAGTTTAGGGGGAGGGGGTCAGCCCCAGCATTTT
.	TRBD1	TRBJ1-2	13	TRBV11-3	CASSQGGPGGYTF	TGTGCCAGCAGCCAGGGGGGTCCGGGCGGCTACACCTTC
.	.	TRBJ1-1	13	TRBV7-4	CASSLRLNTEAFF	TGTGCCAGCAGCTTGAGGTTGAACACTGAAGCTTTCTTT
.	.	TRBJ2-5	13	TRBV5-1	CASSLAVVETQYF	TGCGCCAGCAGCTTGGCGGTAGTAGAGACCCAGTACTTC
once	.	TRBJ2-7	13	TRBV27	CASSLTGTYEQYF	TGTGCCAGCAGTTTAACGGGAACCTACGAGCAGTACTTC
.	.	TRBJ2-1	12	TRBV2	CATPTAYNEQFF	TGTGCCACCCCCACGGCCTACAATGAGCAGTTCTTC
.	.	TRBJ1-5	13	TRBV30	CAWTQGSNQPQHF	TGTGCCTGGACACAGGGTAGCAATCAGCCCCAGCATTTT
.	TRBD1	TRBJ2-5	16	TRBV5-1	CASSEQGGLLAETQYF	TGCGCCAGCAGCGAACAGGGGGGATTGCTTGCGGAGACCCAGTACTTC
.	TRBD1	TRBJ1-4	17	TRBV5-1	CASSPGTGGQANEKLFF	TGCGCCAGCAGCCCTGGGACAGGGGGCCAGGCTAATGAAAAACTGTTTTTT
.	TRBD1	TRBJ1-4	16	TRBV18	CASSPRGTGTGEKLFF	TGTGCCAGCTCACCAAGGGGGACAGGTACTGGTGAAAAACTGTTTTTT
.	TRBD2	TRBJ2-1	14	TRBV6-5	CASSYSRGVGEQFF	TGTGCCAGCAGTTACTCACGGGGGGTTGGTGAGCAGTTCTTC
.	TRBD2	TRBJ2-2	23	TRBV10-1	CASSQGTSWTSGGPIRATGELFF	TGCGCCAGCAGTCAGGGGACTTCGTGGACTAGCGGGGGCCCTATCCGTGCCACCGGGGAGCTGTTTTTT
.	.	TRBJ2-5	15	TRBV5-4	CASSLDGRVQETQYF	TGTGCCAGCAGCTTGGATGGCAGGGTCCAAGAGACCCAGTACTTC
.	.	TRBJ1-5	17	TRBV19	CASSIVEPKPSNQPQHF	TGTGCCAGTAGTATAGTAGAACCCAAACCTAGCAATCAGCCCCAGCATTTT
.	.	TRBJ1-3	12	TRBV28	CSTQGPGNTIYF	TGTTCCACTCAGGGGCCTGGAAACACCATATATTTT
.	.	TRBJ2-5	15	TRBV6-5	CASSYHRMGQETQYF	TGTGCCAGCAGTTACCACAGGATGGGACAAGAGACCCAGTACTTC
.	.	TRBJ2-1	14	TRBV5-1	CASSLQGTFNEQFF	TGCGCCAGCAGCTTGCAGGGTACCTTCAATGAGCAGTTCTTC
.	TRBD2	TRBJ2-1	14	TRBV9	CASSVGGGYNEQFF	TGTGCCAGCAGCGTAGGCGGGGGGTACAATGAGCAGTTCTTC
once	.	TRBJ1-5	13	TRBV4-1	CASSQDVEMTQHF	TGCGCCAGCAGCCAAGATGTAGAGATGACCCAGCATTTT